This TCR beta chain was retrieved from a study of blood T cell repertoires in COVID-19. As for the study in general: Samples of COVID-19 (acute and convalescent) were obtained from the United States, Italy and Spain. The analysed material was cDNA or gDNA that came from T cells, B-cell-depleted T cells, or PBMCs.

In the authors' methods: Nucleated cell number was recorded as an estimate derived from reference gene primer amplification. Only in-frame clones appear in the TCRdb table, and some are missing; sequencing was by immunoSEQ multiplex PCR. Clone size and the V and J calls come from that table; the DNA yielded D and trimming. The table lists roughly 160,000 clones, around 84% of them singletons. J gave up 6 bases and V 4 bases, and 6 bases lay outside the gene matches. This CDR3 comprises 15 residues. Germline CDR1 reads SGHVS; CDR2 reads FQNEAQ. The gene calls are TRBV7-8 and TRBJ1-5; 10 nucleotides align to TRBD1. The receptor comes from a man in his fifties or sixties with active or convalescent COVID-19. Material for sequencing was peripheral blood. The CDR3 spells CASSSGQGKGQPQHF. CDR3 DNA: TGTGCCAGCAGCTCGGGACAGGGGAAGGGTCAGCCCCAGCATTTT.